These 22 T cell receptor beta chains share one sample of origin, sequenced in a study of OX40 agonist ivuxolimab in advanced cancers. The repertoire was sequenced with immunoSEQ multiplex PCR; TCRdb's copy has only in-frame clones and lacks some. Found here are about 53,000 clones, 75% to 80% of them singletons; the top ten hold 2% to 3%. This specimen consisted of CD4+ or CD8+ T cells sorted from blood, obtained in a trial of the OX40 agonist ivuxolimab. The receptors derive from an adult with an advanced solid tumor such as melanoma, head and neck, liver or kidney cancer.

This sequence joins TRBV2 and TRBJ2-2; 7 bases match TRBD1. The CDR3 spans 13 residues. Germline trimming cut 9 bases from V and 4 bases from J; bases unmatched to any gene: 5. Germline assignment: CDR1 SNHLY and CDR2 FYNNEI. This CDR3 reads CARGTGATGELFF. CDR3 in DNA: TGTGCCAGAGGAACAGGGGCCACCGGGGAGCTGTTTTTT.

The rearrangement uses TRBV11-2 and TRBJ2-7; tentatively, D is TRBD1 or TRBD2 (5 bases each). Germline V gene sequence: CDR1 SGHAT, CDR2 FQNNGV. V was trimmed by 8 bases and J by 5 bases, leaving 22 bases between them. This CDR3 is built from 15 residues. CDR3 sequence: CASVFEGRTGNEQYF. CDR3 coding DNA: TGTGCCAGCGTTTTTGAGGGACGAACGGGAAACGAGCAGTACTTC. The variable domain in full, with the rest retrieved from reference TRBV11-2 and TRBJ2-7, is EAGVAQSPRYKIIEKRQSVAFWCNPISGHATLYWYQQILGQGPKLLIQFQNNGVVDDSQLPKDRFSAERLKGVDSTLKIQPAKLEDSAVYLCASVFEGRTGNEQYFGPGTRLTVT.

The V call is TRBV19, the J call TRBJ2-3, with a weak D call TRBD1 (5 bases). Trimming took off 5 bases at V and 3 bases at J, with 15 bases between the two ends. Germline-derived CDR1 and CDR2 are LNHDA and SQIVND (reference sequence). The CDR3 runs 15 residues. CDR3 bases: TGTGCCAGTAGTCTACAGGTCCTTCAAACAGATACGCAGTATTTT. The encoded protein is CASSLQVLQTDTQYF.

The rearrangement uses TRBV28 and TRBJ2-1; D is perhaps TRBD2 (6 bases). Germline assignment: CDR1 MDHEN and CDR2 SYDVKM. V was trimmed by 6 bases and J by 6 bases, leaving 15 bases between them. The CDR3 covers 14 residues. In DNA form, the CDR3 reads TGTGCCAGCAGCCGCCCGGAGGGGCTCAATGAGCAGTTCTTC. It translates to CASSRPEGLNEQFF.

This clone has just a few counts. The J gene is TRBJ2-7, the V gene TRBV6-1; 9 nucleotides agree with TRBD1. The germline CDR1 and CDR2 sequences are MNHNS and SASEGT. There are 14 residues in the CDR3. With 7 bases clipped from V and 0 bases from J, the junction kept 4 bases outside the gene matches. CDR3 loop: CASTVTGGSYEQYF. In nucleotides, the CDR3 is TGTGCCAGCACCGTGACAGGGGGCTCCTACGAGCAGTACTTC.

The rearrangement joins TRBV29-1 to TRBJ1-4; maybe TRBD1 (5 bases). Trimming removed 6 bases from V and 0 bases from J, with 11 bases in between. CDR3 size: 14 residues. In germline, CDR1 is SQVTM, CDR2 ANQGSEA. CDR3 in amino acids: CSVRWGATNEKLFF. DNA of the CDR3: TGCAGCGTCCGCTGGGGGGCAACTAATGAAAAACTGTTTTTT.

The gene calls are TRBV5-8 and TRBJ2-2; the match to TRBD1 covers 8 bases. This CDR3 contains 17 residues. Germline V lookup: CDR1 SGHTS, CDR2 YDEGEE. Trimming took 3 bases from V and 1 from J; bases not matched to a gene: 8. The CDR3 here is CASSYRPGQVNTGELFF. CDR3 sequence (DNA): TGTGCCAGCAGCTATCGACCGGGACAGGTGAACACCGGGGAGCTGTTTTTT.

The V and J genes are TRBV5-1 and TRBJ1-6; D might be TRBD1 (5 bases). Trimming removed 0 bases from V and 8 bases from J, with 12 bases in between. The CDR3 consists of 15 residues. Germline V gene data show CDR1 as SGHRS and CDR2 as YFSETQ. The CDR3 spells CASSLAGGRDSPLHF. The CDR3 DNA reads TGCGCCAGCAGCTTGGCCGGGGGGAGGGATTCACCCCTCCACTTT.

This clone has only a few counts. This sequence joins TRBV9 and TRBJ1-5, with D perhaps matching TRBD1 (6 bases). V gave up 3 bases and J gave up 0 bases, with 10 bases separating them. Germline V gene lookup returns CDR1 SGDLS and CDR2 YYNGEE. There are 15 residues in the CDR3. The DNA for the CDR3 is TGTGCCAGCAGCGCCAAGGGGGATAGCAATCAGCCCCAGCATTTT. Translating gives CASSAKGDSNQPQHF.

J is TRBJ1-1 and V is TRBV5-1, with TRBD1 identical over 11 bases. This CDR3 has 17 amino acids. Germline trimming cut 4 bases from V and 4 bases from J; bases unmatched to any gene: 12. Per the germline V gene, CDR1 is SGHRS and CDR2 is YFSETQ. CDR3 region: CASSANRDRGSSTEAFF. CDR3 nucleotide sequence: TGCGCCAGCAGCGCCAACCGGGACAGGGGGTCGAGCACTGAAGCTTTCTTT.

The V and J genes are TRBV2 and TRBJ2-4, with TRBD2 identical over 11 bases. Germline V CDR1 and CDR2: SNHLY, FYNNEI. The junction had 12 bases not matched to a gene; V was cut back by 4 bases and J by 4 bases. The CDR3 runs 18 residues. The CDR3, as DNA: TGTGCCAGCAGTGCCCAGGGACTAGCGGCCAAACTTAAAAACATTCAGTACTTC. It translates to CASSAQGLAAKLKNIQYF.

The chain has TRBV11-3 and TRBJ2-3; 10 bases map to TRBD2. The ends lost 6 bases at V and 4 bases at J; junction bases unmatched: 4. The V gene's germline CDR1 is SGHNT and CDR2 YENEEA. This CDR3 contains 14 residues. The CDR3 DNA follows: TGTGCCAGCAGTCGACTAGCGGGCGCAGATACGCAGTATTTT. This sequence encodes CASSRLAGADTQYF.

V is TRBV5-6 and J is TRBJ1-6; 10 nucleotides match TRBD1. From germline, CDR1 is SGHDT and CDR2 YYEEEE. The CDR3 has 14 amino acids. The trim removed 4 bases at V and 9 bases at J, leaving 4 bases unmatched. The CDR3 region has the DNA TGTGCCAGCAGCGGACAGGGGGGAGGTTCACCCCTCCACTTT. Protein: CASSGQGGGSPLHF. Full variable domain (remainder filled in from reference TRBV5-6 and TRBJ1-6): DAGVTQSPTHLIKTRGQQVTLRCSPKSGHDTVSWYQQALGQGPQFIFQYYEEEERQRGNFPDRFSGHQFPNYSSELNVNALLLGDSALYLCASSGQGGGSPLHFGNGTRLTVT.

The chain links TRBV11-2 to TRBJ2-1, with TRBD1 matching over 9 bases. Germline V gene lookup returns CDR1 SGHAT and CDR2 FQNNGV. This CDR3 is 14 amino acids long. The V gene end was trimmed by 4 bases and the J gene end by 7 bases; junction bases not matched to a gene: 5. The CDR3 spells CASSYRTGANEQFF. The CDR3 DNA sequence: TGTGCCAGCAGCTACCGGACAGGGGCAAATGAGCAGTTCTTC. Looking up the rest from reference TRBV11-2 and TRBJ2-1 gives the full variable domain: EAGVAQSPRYKIIEKRQSVAFWCNPISGHATLYWYQQILGQGPKLLIQFQNNGVVDDSQLPKDRFSAERLKGVDSTLKIQPAKLEDSAVYLCASSYRTGANEQFFGPGTRLTVL.

The chain links TRBV5-1 to TRBJ1-2; the D gene is possibly TRBD1 (6 bases). Germline V CDR1 and CDR2: SGHRS, YFSETQ. V lost 0 bases and J 4 bases, leaving 16 bases between the germline ends. This CDR3 is 16 amino acids long. CDR3 amino acids: CASSLGLRQVPYGYTF. The CDR3 region has the DNA TGCGCCAGCAGCTTGGGTCTTAGACAGGTACCCTATGGCTACACCTTC. The variable domain in full, with the rest retrieved from reference TRBV5-1 and TRBJ1-2, is KAGVTQTPRYLIKTRGQQVTLSCSPISGHRSVSWYQQTPGQGLQFLFEYFSETQRNKGNFPGRFSGRQFSNSRSEMNVSTLELGDSALYLCASSLGLRQVPYGYTFGSGTRLTVV.

This clone has a single count. V gene TRBV27 combines with J gene TRBJ2-7; 12 bases line up with TRBD2. V lost 4 bases, J lost 1 base, and 8 bases stayed unmatched. Germline CDR1 reads MNHEY; CDR2 reads SMNVEV (reference sequence). This CDR3 is built from 17 residues. This CDR3 is CASSSRLAGAFSYEQYF. CDR3 DNA sequence: TGTGCCAGCAGTTCGAGACTAGCGGGGGCCTTTTCCTACGAGCAGTACTTC.

The rearrangement joins TRBV7-2 to TRBJ2-3; 8 bases map to TRBD2. In germline, CDR1 is SGHTA, CDR2 FQGNSA. The CDR3 contains 19 residues. Germline trimming cut 7 bases from V and 0 bases from J; bases unmatched to any gene: 18. The DNA for the CDR3 is TGTGCCAGCACCTTCTGGACGAGCGGGGGAGGTTCTAGCACAGATACGCAGTATTTT. This translates into CASTFWTSGGGSSTDTQYF.

V and J are TRBV30 and TRBJ1-5; perhaps TRBD1 as D (6 bases). The ends were cut back, 3 bases at V and 3 bases at J, with 12 bases in the middle. CDR3 length: 14 residues. Per germline, CDR1 GTSNPN and CDR2 SVGIG (reference sequence). Here the CDR3 reads CAWSAGQNNQPQHF. The CDR3 DNA sequence: TGTGCCTGGAGCGCTGGACAGAACAATCAGCCCCAGCATTTT.

For the CDR3, the DNA is TGTGCCAGCAGCTTAACCGGGACAGCTAATGAAAAACTGTTTTTT. This translates into CASSLTGTANEKLFF. This chain connects TRBV7-8 to TRBJ1-4, with 7 bases identical to TRBD1. The CDR3 consists of 15 residues. After removal of 2 bases from V and 3 bases from J, the junction contained 3 bases not matched to a gene. CDR1 and CDR2 (germline): SGHVS, FQNEAQ. Full variable domain (rest looked up from reference TRBV7-8 and TRBJ1-4): GAGVSQSPRYKVAKRGQDVALRCDPISGHVSLFWYQQALGQGPEFLTYFQNEAQLDKSGLPSDRFFAERPEGSVSTLKIQRTQQEDSAVYLCASSLTGTANEKLFFGSGTQLSVL.

This clone showed up just once. The genes are TRBV2 and TRBJ2-3; weak D call: TRBD2 (5 bases). The CDR3 sequence is 15 residues long. The V and J ends lost 7 bases and 0 bases respectively, with 14 bases between them. In germline, CDR1 is SNHLY, CDR2 FYNNEI. Written as DNA, the CDR3 is TGTGCCAGCAAGGTTTCAGCGGTGAGCACAGATACGCAGTATTTT. Its protein product is CASKVSAVSTDTQYF.

This rearrangement joins TRBV14 to TRBJ1-3; D is possibly TRBD1 (6 bases). Trimming cost V 4 bases and J 4 bases, with 14 bases left between them. Germline V lookup: CDR1 SGHDN, CDR2 FVKESK. The CDR3 contains 15 residues. The CDR3 region has the DNA TGTGCCAGCAGCCTCAGAGGGACACTCGGAAACACCATATATTTT. This encodes CASSLRGTLGNTIYF.

The V call is TRBV7-2, the J call TRBJ2-7; TRBD1 might be the D (6 bases). Trimming stripped 5 bases from V and 6 bases from J, with 8 bases between. Germline CDR1 SGHTA, CDR2 FQGNSA. The CDR3 sequence is 11 residues long. Here the CDR3 reads CASSIQGEQYF. The DNA of the CDR3 is TGTGCCAGCAGCATACAGGGCGAGCAGTACTTC.